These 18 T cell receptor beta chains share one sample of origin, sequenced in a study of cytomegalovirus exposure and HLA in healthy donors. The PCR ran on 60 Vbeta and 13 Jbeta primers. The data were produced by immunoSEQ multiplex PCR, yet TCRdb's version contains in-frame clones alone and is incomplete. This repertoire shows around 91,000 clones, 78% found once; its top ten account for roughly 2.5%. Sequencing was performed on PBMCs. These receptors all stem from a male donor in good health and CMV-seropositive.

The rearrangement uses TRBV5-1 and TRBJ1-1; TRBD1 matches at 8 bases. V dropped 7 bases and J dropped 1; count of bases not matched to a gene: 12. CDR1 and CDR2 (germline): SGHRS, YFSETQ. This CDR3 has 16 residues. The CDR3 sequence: CASASPSGTGNTEAFF. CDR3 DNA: TGCGCCAGCGCCTCCCCCTCCGGGACAGGGAACACTGAAGCTTTCTTT.

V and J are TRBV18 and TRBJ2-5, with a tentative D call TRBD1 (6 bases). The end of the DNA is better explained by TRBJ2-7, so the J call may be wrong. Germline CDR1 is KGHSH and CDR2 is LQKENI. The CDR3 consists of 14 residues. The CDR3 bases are TGTGCCAGCTCCCCGTTATCAGGGGCCTACGAGCAGTACTTC. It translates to CASSPLSGAYEQYF.

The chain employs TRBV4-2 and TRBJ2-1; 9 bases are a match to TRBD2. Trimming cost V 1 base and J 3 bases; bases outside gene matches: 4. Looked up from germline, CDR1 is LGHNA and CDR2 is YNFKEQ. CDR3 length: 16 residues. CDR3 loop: CASSQGLAGVYNEQFF. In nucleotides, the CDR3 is TGTGCCAGCAGCCAAGGTTTAGCGGGAGTCTACAATGAGCAGTTCTTC.

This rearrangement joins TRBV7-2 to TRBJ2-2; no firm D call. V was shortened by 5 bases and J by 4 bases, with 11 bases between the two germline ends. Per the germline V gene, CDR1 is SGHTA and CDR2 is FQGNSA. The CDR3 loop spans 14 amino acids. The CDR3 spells CASSTDIFTGELFF. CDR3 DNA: TGTGCCAGCAGCACAGACATTTTCACCGGGGAGCTGTTTTTT.

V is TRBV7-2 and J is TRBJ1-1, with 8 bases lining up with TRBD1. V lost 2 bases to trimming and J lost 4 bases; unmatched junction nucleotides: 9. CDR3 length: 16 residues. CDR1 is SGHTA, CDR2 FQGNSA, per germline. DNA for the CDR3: TGTGCCAGCAGCTTACCGACCCTGACAGGGGTCACTGAAGCTTTCTTT. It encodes CASSLPTLTGVTEAFF.

The chain's CDR3 is CAWSATGGSTDTQYF. CDR3 sequence (DNA): TGTGCCTGGAGTGCGACAGGGGGAAGCACAGATACGCAGTATTTT. This chain links TRBV30 with TRBJ2-3, with 9 bases fitting TRBD1. CDR3 length equals 15 residues. Germline V lookup: CDR1 GTSNPN, CDR2 SVGIG (reference sequence). Trimming took 1 base from V and 0 from J; bases not matched to a gene: 2.

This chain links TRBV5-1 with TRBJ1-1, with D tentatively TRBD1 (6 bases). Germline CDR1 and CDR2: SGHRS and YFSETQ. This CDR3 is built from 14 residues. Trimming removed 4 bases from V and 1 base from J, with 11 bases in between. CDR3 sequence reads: CASSRQVTNTEAFF. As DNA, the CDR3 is TGCGCCAGCAGCCGACAGGTCACGAACACTGAAGCTTTCTTT.

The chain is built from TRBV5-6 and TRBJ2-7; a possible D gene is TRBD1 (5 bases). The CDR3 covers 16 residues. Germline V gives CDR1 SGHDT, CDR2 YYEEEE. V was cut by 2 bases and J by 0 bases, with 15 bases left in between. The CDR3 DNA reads TGTGCCAGCAGCTTTCTATCAGGGAAGAGCTCCTACGAGCAGTACTTC. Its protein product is CASSFLSGKSSYEQYF.

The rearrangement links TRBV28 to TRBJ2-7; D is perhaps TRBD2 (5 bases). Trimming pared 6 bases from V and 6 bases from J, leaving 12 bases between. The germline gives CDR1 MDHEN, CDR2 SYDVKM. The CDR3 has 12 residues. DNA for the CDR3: TGTGCCAGCAGCTCCAATGGACTCGAGCAGTACTTC. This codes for CASSSNGLEQYF. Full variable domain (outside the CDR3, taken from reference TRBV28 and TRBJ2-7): DVKVTQSSRYLVKRTGEKVFLECVQDMDHENMFWYRQDPGLGLRLIYFSYDVKMKEKGDIPEGYSVSREKKERFSLILESASTNQTSMYLCASSSNGLEQYFGPGTRLTVT.

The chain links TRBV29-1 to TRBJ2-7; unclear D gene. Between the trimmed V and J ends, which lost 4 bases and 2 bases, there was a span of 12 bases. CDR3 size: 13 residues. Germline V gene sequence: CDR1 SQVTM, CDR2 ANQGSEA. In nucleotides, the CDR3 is TGCAGCGTTGCCCCCCGGGTTACCTACGAGCAGTACTTC. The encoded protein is CSVAPRVTYEQYF.

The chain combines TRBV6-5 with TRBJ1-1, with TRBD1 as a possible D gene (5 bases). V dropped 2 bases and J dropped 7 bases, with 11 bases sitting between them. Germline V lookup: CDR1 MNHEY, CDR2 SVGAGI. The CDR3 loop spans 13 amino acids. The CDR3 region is CASSYAGHLEAFF. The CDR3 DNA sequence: TGTGCCAGCAGTTACGCAGGACACCTTGAAGCTTTCTTT.

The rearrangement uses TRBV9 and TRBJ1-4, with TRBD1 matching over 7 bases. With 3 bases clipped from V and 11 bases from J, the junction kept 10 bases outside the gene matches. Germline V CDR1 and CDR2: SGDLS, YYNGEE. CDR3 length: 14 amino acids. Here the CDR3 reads CASSAGRQGAKLFF. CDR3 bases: TGTGCCAGCAGCGCCGGACGACAGGGTGCCAAACTGTTTTTT.

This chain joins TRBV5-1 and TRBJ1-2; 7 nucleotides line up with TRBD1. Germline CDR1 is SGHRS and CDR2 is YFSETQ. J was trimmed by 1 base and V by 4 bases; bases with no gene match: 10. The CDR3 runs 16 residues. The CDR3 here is CASSQQPTGSNYGYTF. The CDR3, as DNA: TGCGCCAGCAGCCAACAACCGACAGGGAGTAACTATGGCTACACCTTC.

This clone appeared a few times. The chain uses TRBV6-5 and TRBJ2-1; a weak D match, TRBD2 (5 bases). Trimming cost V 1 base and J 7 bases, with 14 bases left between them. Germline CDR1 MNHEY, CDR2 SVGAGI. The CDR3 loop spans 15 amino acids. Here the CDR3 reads CASSYFPNSGNEQFF. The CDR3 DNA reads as TGTGCCAGCAGTTACTTTCCGAACTCGGGGAATGAGCAGTTCTTC.

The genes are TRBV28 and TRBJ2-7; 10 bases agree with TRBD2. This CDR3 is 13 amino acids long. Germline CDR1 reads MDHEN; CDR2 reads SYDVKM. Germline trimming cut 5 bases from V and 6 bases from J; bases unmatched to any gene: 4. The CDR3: CASSPSGRSEQYF. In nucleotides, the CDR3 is TGTGCCAGCAGTCCTAGCGGGAGATCCGAGCAGTACTTC.

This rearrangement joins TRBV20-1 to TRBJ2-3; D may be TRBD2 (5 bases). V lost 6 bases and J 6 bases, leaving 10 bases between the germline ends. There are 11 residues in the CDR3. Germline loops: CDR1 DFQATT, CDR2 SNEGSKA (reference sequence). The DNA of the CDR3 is TGCAGTGCCCTAACGGGGGATACGCAGTATTTT. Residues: CSALTGDTQYF.

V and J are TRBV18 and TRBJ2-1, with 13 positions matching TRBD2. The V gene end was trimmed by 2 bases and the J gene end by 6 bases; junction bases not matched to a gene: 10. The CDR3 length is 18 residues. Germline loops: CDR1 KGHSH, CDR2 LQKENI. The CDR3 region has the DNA TGTGCCAGCTCACCATTCGGACTAGCGGGAGTCGGGCGCAATGAGCAGTTCTTC. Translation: CASSPFGLAGVGRNEQFF. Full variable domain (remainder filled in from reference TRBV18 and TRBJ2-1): NAGVMQNPRHLVRRRGQEARLRCSPMKGHSHVYWYRQLPEEGLKFMVYLQKENIIDESGMPKERFSAEFPKEGPSILRIQQVVRGDSAAYFCASSPFGLAGVGRNEQFFGPGTRLTVL.

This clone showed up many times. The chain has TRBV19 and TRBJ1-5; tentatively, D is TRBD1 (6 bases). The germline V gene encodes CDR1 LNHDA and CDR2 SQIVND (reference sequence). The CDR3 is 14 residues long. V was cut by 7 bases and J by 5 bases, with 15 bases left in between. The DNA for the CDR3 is TGTGCCAGTAATTCCCAGGGGCGGGATCAGCCCCAGCATTTT. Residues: CASNSQGRDQPQHF.